A single sample is the source of the 8 T cell receptor beta chains below, sequenced in a study of T cells in Graves' hyperthyroidism and ophthalmopathy. RNA transcripts provided the source from which TCR beta CDR3 regions were amplified. An initial round of RT-PCR targeting the TCR CDR3 relied on the HTBI primer set. MiXCR, run by TCRdb on the multiplex PCR reads, gives a single entry per CDR3 protein. The sample holds approximately 600,000 distinct CDR3 sequences, roughly 14% seen once. The sample comprised blood. These TCRs come from a woman between 40 and 55 years old with Graves' ophthalmopathy.

The rearrangement uses TRBV18 and TRBJ2-3; D gene unclear. Germline assignment: CDR1 KGHSH and CDR2 LQKENI. The V and J ends lost 3 bases and 2 bases respectively, with 12 bases between them. The CDR3 has 15 residues. The DNA for the CDR3 is TGTGCCAGCTCACCCCTTGTAGAAAACACAGATACGCAGTATTTT. This gives the protein CASSPLVENTDTQYF.

V and J are TRBV25-1 and TRBJ1-6; the match to TRBD1 covers 8 bases. V gave up 10 bases and J gave up 1 base; unmatched junction bases: 6. In germline, CDR1 is MGHDK, CDR2 SYGVNS. The CDR3 covers 15 residues. CDR3 protein: CAMLWDRSYNSPLHF. DNA for the CDR3: TGTGCCATGCTCTGGGACAGGTCCTATAATTCACCCCTCCACTTT.

This clonotype was observed at least ten times. V gene TRBV28 combines with J gene TRBJ1-2; D is perhaps TRBD1 (6 bases). The CDR3 totals 13 residues. The ends were cut back, 2 bases at V and 8 bases at J, with 12 bases in the middle. CDR1 is MDHEN and CDR2 is SYDVKM in the germline V gene. CDR3 DNA sequence: TGTGCCAGCAGTTTACGCAGGGGAGGAGGCTACACCTTC. It encodes CASSLRRGGGYTF.

This clonotype was recorded at least ten times. The rearrangement joins TRBV18 to TRBJ2-7; D remains unclear. The germline V gene has CDR1 KGHSH and CDR2 LQKENI. The CDR3 extends over 13 amino acids. The V end lost 5 bases, the J end lost 8 bases, and 16 bases lay between the germline ends. CDR3 region: CASSSYAVTKQYF. CDR3 nucleotides: TGTGCCAGCTCATCCTACGCCGTTACGAAGCAGTACTTC.

This clonotype was counted only a few times. Just one base apart from a much larger clone, this may be a read error. The chain employs TRBV24-1 and TRBJ2-5; maybe TRBD2 (6 bases). The germline gives CDR1 KGHDR, CDR2 SFDVKD. This CDR3 spans 14 amino acids. In nucleotides, the CDR3 is TGTGTCACCAGTACCGCGGGGCCTCAAGAGACCCAGTACTTC. Its translation is CVTSTAGPQETQYF.

The CDR3 sequence is CSAPRTGAEAFF. In DNA form, the CDR3 reads TGCAGTGCCCCCCGGACAGGGGCTGAAGCTTTCTTT. This chain connects TRBV20-1 to TRBJ1-1; 9 bases are a match to TRBD1. Germline V gives CDR1 DFQATT, CDR2 SNEGSKA (reference sequence). The CDR3 runs to 12 residues. Trimming cost V 6 bases and J 6 bases; bases outside gene matches: 5.

This clonotype showed up many times. The chain is built from TRBV29-1 and TRBJ1-1; possible D gene TRBD1, 6 bases. CDR1 is SQVTM, CDR2 ANQGSEA, per germline. V lost 0 bases to trimming and J lost 10 bases, with 18 bases between them. This CDR3 is 14 amino acids long. As DNA, the CDR3 is TGCAGCGTTGAAGAGGGAGTCAGGGGACGGGGAGCTTTCTTT. Encoded protein: CSVEEGVRGRGAFF.

In its sample, this clonotype was seen many times. The chain couples TRBV12-3 or TRBV12-4 to TRBJ2-7; TRBD1 matches at 7 bases. This CDR3 spans 13 amino acids. V trimming: 5 bases; J trimming: 5 bases; junction bases outside the gene matches: 6. CDR3 loop: CASSRDSRDEQYF. The CDR3, as DNA: TGTGCCAGCAGTAGGGACAGTCGCGACGAGCAGTACTTC.